One T cell receptor (beta chain) is described in this entry. Its antigen is not identified. The record originates from a study of T cells in Graves' hyperthyroidism and ophthalmopathy. Clinical symptoms, serum thyroxine, TRAb, thyroid ultrasound and orbital computed tomography established diagnosis. Researchers took RNA transcripts and amplified the TCR beta CDR3 regions from them. Researchers ran a first-round RT-PCR on the TCR CDR3 using the HTBI primer set. TCRdb passed the multiplex PCR reads through MiXCR, listing each CDR3 protein once. The top ten clones hold over 55% of a sample with roughly 280,000 distinct CDR3 sequences, approximately 23% of them seen once. The CDR3 is made up of 17 amino acids. Trimming took 2 bases from V and 3 from J; bases not matched to a gene: 9. The germline V gene has CDR1 KGHSH and CDR2 LQKENI. Findings and limits, study-wide: The model made its ophthalmopathy prediction, and onset followed a median approximately six months later.

The chain couples TRBV18 to TRBJ2-3, with TRBD2 matching 9 bases. Sequencing was performed on blood. This sequence was found in a young man with Graves' ophthalmopathy. The CDR3 nucleotides are TGTGCCAGCTCACCAATTCGGACTAGCGTAGAAACAGATACGCAGTATTTT. Translating it yields CASSPIRTSVETDTQYF.